This T cell receptor beta chain emerged from a study of blood T cell repertoires in COVID-19. Overall study context: Samples of COVID-19 (acute and convalescent) were obtained from the United States, Italy and Spain. T cells, B-cell-depleted T cells, or PBMCs provided the cDNA or gDNA that served as material.

Seattle's cohort entered during active infection and was followed longitudinally. Original data processing: It was from reference gene primer amplification that nucleated cell counts were estimated. Method: immunoSEQ multiplex PCR; TCRdb's copy keeps in-frame clones and lacks some. V, J and clone size derive from that table, while D and trimming were established from the DNA sequence. Found here are 540,000 or so clones, roughly 91% of them singletons; the top ten hold roughly 8%. This clonotype originated in a woman in her 50s with COVID-19, enrolled during active disease. The sequencing input was peripheral blood.

CDR3 sequence (DNA): TGTGCCAGCAGCTCTACAGGGGTATCTCCCCCGTTCTATGGCTACACCTTC. This encodes CASSSTGVSPPFYGYTF. The J gene is TRBJ1-2, the V gene TRBV5-4, with 7 bases that match TRBD1. Trimming cost V 3 bases and J 4 bases; bases outside gene matches: 15. The CDR3 contains 17 residues. Germline V lookup: CDR1 SGHNT, CDR2 YYREEE (reference sequence).